Each of the 29 T cell receptor beta chains below was sequenced from the same sample in a study of blood T cell dynamics during melanoma immunotherapy. Described time point: pre-treatment baseline. Some clones are missing from TCRdb's copy, which holds only in-frame ones; the method was immunoSEQ multiplex PCR. The table records about 13,000 clones, 86% of them present only once. Sample: blood, taken from a patient treated with checkpoint blockade. The receptors derive from a human donor with melanoma.

The chain links TRBV2 to TRBJ1-1; the match to TRBD1 covers 7 bases. CDR3 length equals 16 residues. Germline V gene data show CDR1 as SNHLY and CDR2 as FYNNEI. With 1 base clipped from V and 6 bases from J, the junction kept 11 bases outside the gene matches. CDR3 sequence: CASSEELSQGGPEAFF. CDR3 DNA: TGTGCCAGCAGTGAAGAGTTGAGTCAGGGGGGGCCTGAAGCTTTCTTT.

V and J are TRBV4-1 and TRBJ2-3; TRBD2 matches 13 bases. With V trimmed by 1 base and J by 2 bases, 9 bases remained unmatched. There are 19 residues in the CDR3. The germline CDR1 and CDR2 sequences are MGHRA and YSYEKL. The CDR3: CASSQVPLAGGRDTDTQYF. The CDR3 region has the DNA TGCGCCAGCAGCCAAGTACCACTAGCGGGGGGGCGGGACACAGATACGCAGTATTTT.

This sequence joins TRBV7-2 and TRBJ1-5; unclear D gene. In germline, CDR1 is SGHTA, CDR2 FQGNSA. This CDR3 contains 16 residues. Between the trimmed V and J ends, which lost 1 base and 7 bases, there was a span of 17 bases. CDR3 bases: TGTGCCAGCAGCTTAGAATTCGGGAGATCATACCAGCCCCAGCATTTT. This translates into CASSLEFGRSYQPQHF.

The rearrangement joins TRBV19 to TRBJ2-4; 10 bases fit TRBD2. Trimming cost V 5 bases and J 9 bases; bases outside gene matches: 10. Germline assignment: CDR1 LNHDA and CDR2 SQIVND (reference sequence). There are 15 residues in the CDR3. The CDR3: CASSPVAGGHPIQYF. DNA of the CDR3: TGTGCCAGTAGTCCCGTAGCGGGAGGCCATCCCATTCAGTACTTC.

Notes on this clone: The junction departs from the called germline gene at one end, perhaps through a read error. This chain links TRBV19 with TRBJ2-1; the match to TRBD2 covers 10 bases. This CDR3 spans 15 amino acids. CDR1 is LNHDA and CDR2 is SQIVND in the germline V gene (reference sequence). As DNA, the CDR3 is TGTGCCAGTAGTATTGGAGCGGGGGGGAACAATGGGCAGTTCTTC. Amino acid sequence: CASSIGAGGNNGQFF.

The gene calls are TRBV11-3 and TRBJ2-1, with D uncertain. The germline gives CDR1 SGHNT, CDR2 YENEEA. This CDR3 is 12 amino acids long. The V end lost 4 bases, the J end lost 9 bases, and 10 bases lay between the germline ends. CDR3: CASSSRDGEQFF. CDR3 DNA sequence: TGTGCCAGCAGCTCGAGAGATGGTGAGCAGTTCTTC.

The chain has TRBV19 and TRBJ2-7, with D possibly being TRBD1 (6 bases). V lost 5 bases, J lost 3 bases, and 17 bases lay in between. CDR3 length: 15 amino acids. Germline V gene sequence: CDR1 LNHDA, CDR2 SQIVND (reference sequence). CDR3 loop: CASSSSLSTGYEQYF. The DNA for the CDR3 is TGTGCCAGTAGTTCCTCCCTGTCGACAGGCTACGAGCAGTACTTC.

This chain joins TRBV7-8 and TRBJ1-2; D gene ambiguous. Germline CDR1 SGHVS, CDR2 FQNEAQ. Trimming took off 5 bases at V and 5 bases at J, with 18 bases between the two ends. The CDR3 totals 15 residues. CDR3 sequence reads: CASSPRRDPDYGYTF. In DNA form, the CDR3 reads TGTGCCAGCAGCCCGAGACGGGATCCTGATTATGGCTACACCTTC.

The gene calls are TRBV23-1 and TRBJ1-1; possible D gene TRBD1, 5 bases. TRBV23-1 is labeled an ORF, and its function is uncertain. V lost 2 bases and J 1 base, leaving 8 bases between the germline ends. This CDR3 is 14 amino acids long. The CDR3 here is CASSQGTGNTEAFF. Written as DNA, the CDR3 is TGCGCCAGCAGTCAAGGTACAGGGAACACTGAAGCTTTCTTT.

The chain uses TRBV4-1 and TRBJ1-1, with a tentative D call TRBD1 (5 bases). The CDR3 consists of 16 residues. From germline, CDR1 is MGHRA and CDR2 YSYEKL. V gave up 0 bases and J gave up 10 bases, with 21 bases separating them. The CDR3 sequence: CASSQEGRRDGVRAFF. In DNA form, the CDR3 reads TGCGCCAGCAGCCAAGAGGGAAGGAGGGACGGGGTTAGAGCTTTCTTT.

This clone was found a few times. This chain joins TRBV2 and TRBJ2-7; D gene unclear. With 4 bases removed from V and 3 bases from J, the gap between germline ends came to 13 bases. This CDR3 spans 14 amino acids. Looked up from germline, CDR1 is SNHLY and CDR2 is FYNNEI. As DNA, the CDR3 is TGTGCCAGCAGTGTGAAGGGTACTCTCTACGAGCAGTACTTC. Encoded protein: CASSVKGTLYEQYF.

The chain joins TRBV11-3 to TRBJ2-3, with TRBD1 matching 8 bases. The V gene end was trimmed by 6 bases and the J gene end by 9 bases; junction bases not matched to a gene: 11. Germline CDR1 is SGHNT and CDR2 is YENEEA. The CDR3 spans 14 residues. As DNA, the CDR3 is TGTGCCAGCAGTGGGGGAGACAGGGGTCCGACGCAGTATTTT. Encoded protein: CASSGGDRGPTQYF.

This clone was seen once. This sequence joins TRBV12-5 and TRBJ1-2; D call uncertain. Germline V CDR1 and CDR2: LGHNT, FRNRAP. Trimming removed 1 base at V and 3 bases at J, with 15 bases between. The CDR3 sequence is 16 residues long. The CDR3 spells CASGLAQPLPHYGYTF. The CDR3 nucleotides read TGTGCTAGTGGTTTGGCGCAGCCCCTACCCCACTATGGCTACACCTTC.

The chain joins TRBV7-8 to TRBJ1-4, with D unresolved. Germline CDR1 reads SGHVS; CDR2 reads FQNEAQ. This CDR3 spans 11 amino acids. Between the trimmed V and J ends, which lost 4 bases and 4 bases, there was a span of 1 base. This chain's CDR3 is CASSYNEKLFF. CDR3 coding DNA: TGTGCCAGCAGCTATAATGAAAAACTGTTTTTT.

This chain uses TRBV5-1 with TRBJ1-2; maybe TRBD1 (5 bases). This CDR3 contains 15 residues. Germline values: CDR1 SGHRS, CDR2 YFSETQ. The germline V and J ends were trimmed by 3 bases and 1 base, with 13 bases remaining between them. The CDR3, as DNA: TGCGCCAGCAGCTCCTCCGGGACTTTTAACTATGGCTACACCTTC. This codes for CASSSSGTFNYGYTF.

The rearrangement uses TRBV14 and TRBJ2-1; 10 bases map to TRBD1. Germline lookup yields CDR1 SGHDN and CDR2 FVKESK. The trim removed 2 bases at V and 5 bases at J, leaving 3 bases unmatched. There are 15 residues in the CDR3. The CDR3 sequence is CASSQRQGAHNEQFF. CDR3 DNA: TGTGCCAGCAGCCAACGACAGGGGGCGCACAATGAGCAGTTCTTC.

V and J are TRBV7-2 and TRBJ1-1; D possibly corresponds to TRBD1 (6 bases). Trimming left V 5 bases short and J 1 base short, with 8 bases between. CDR1 is SGHTA, CDR2 FQGNSA, per germline. The CDR3 runs to 13 residues. The CDR3 bases are TGTGCCAGCAGCCAGGGACAGAACACTGAAGCTTTCTTT. It translates to CASSQGQNTEAFF.

This rearrangement joins TRBV9 to TRBJ2-5, with TRBD2 matching over 7 bases. The CDR3 covers 15 residues. Germline V lookup: CDR1 SGDLS, CDR2 YYNGEE. Unmatched junction bases numbered 7, after V lost 1 base and J lost 4 bases. The DNA of the CDR3 is TGTGCCAGCAGCGTAACCGGGACTACCAGAGAGACCCAGTACTTC. This codes for CASSVTGTTRETQYF.

The J gene is TRBJ1-1, the V gene TRBV5-1; the D gene is possibly TRBD1 (5 bases). The germline gives CDR1 SGHRS, CDR2 YFSETQ. This CDR3 has 14 amino acids. V lost 7 bases and J lost 1, with 14 bases in between. CDR3 sequence (DNA): TGCGCCAGCCACAACCTTGGGGGGAACACTGAAGCTTTCTTT. Its protein product is CASHNLGGNTEAFF.

The rearrangement joins TRBV7-9 to TRBJ2-3; 7 bases agree with TRBD1. Per the germline V gene, CDR1 is SEHNR and CDR2 is FQNEAQ (reference sequence). The CDR3 runs to 16 residues. V lost 5 bases to trimming and J lost 2 bases; unmatched junction nucleotides: 10. As DNA, the CDR3 is TGTGCCAGCAGCAAGGGACAGCTTTTTCTCACAGATACGCAGTATTTT. Its translation is CASSKGQLFLTDTQYF.

This chain links TRBV5-5 with TRBJ2-7; TRBD2 agrees at 9 bases. With V trimmed by 5 bases and J by 3 bases, 3 bases remained unmatched. Looked up from germline, CDR1 is SGHKS and CDR2 is YYEKEE (reference sequence). The CDR3 runs 13 residues. In DNA form, the CDR3 reads TGTGCCAGCAGTTCGACTAGCGGCTACGAGCAGTACTTC. It codes for CASSSTSGYEQYF.

The CDR3, as DNA: TGTGCCAGCAGCGTAGGAGGGCAATCCGGGGAGCTGTTTTTT. It specifies CASSVGGQSGELFF. The chain combines TRBV9 with TRBJ2-2; tentative D call: TRBD2 (5 bases). V lost 0 bases to trimming and J lost 6 bases, with 9 bases between them. Germline V lookup: CDR1 SGDLS, CDR2 YYNGEE. The CDR3 is 14 residues long.

The J gene is TRBJ2-7, the V gene TRBV7-2; a possible D gene is TRBD1 (5 bases). This CDR3 has 15 residues. CDR1 and CDR2 (germline): SGHTA, FQGNSA. V lost 5 bases and J 5 bases, leaving 19 bases between the germline ends. The CDR3 reads CASSRRATGHDEQYF. In nucleotides, the CDR3 is TGTGCCAGCAGCCGCCGGGCCACAGGTCATGACGAGCAGTACTTC.

The rearrangement joins TRBV5-1 to TRBJ2-7; 7 bases align to TRBD1. Germline values: CDR1 SGHRS, CDR2 YFSETQ. This CDR3 has 17 residues. The V segment lost 4 bases and the J segment 6 bases; nucleotides outside the gene matches: 19. DNA of the CDR3: TGCGCCAGCAGCCCGTACCGGGACAGCCTTGGGCCGTTCGAGCAGTACTTC. This gives the protein CASSPYRDSLGPFEQYF.

In this sample, this clone turned up a few times. The rearrangement links TRBV5-5 to TRBJ1-2; D gene ambiguous. V lost 6 bases and J lost 0, with 9 bases in between. The CDR3 extends over 13 amino acids. Germline V gene sequence: CDR1 SGHKS, CDR2 YYEKEE (reference sequence). The CDR3 nucleotides are TGTGCCAGCACCCCCTCCTCTAACTATGGCTACACCTTC. This sequence encodes CASTPSSNYGYTF.

The CDR3 sequence: CASSSRQGSNEQYF. In nucleotides, the CDR3 is TGTGCCAGCAGCTCAAGACAGGGATCGAACGAGCAGTACTTC. The rearrangement joins TRBV7-2 to TRBJ2-7; 7 bases line up with TRBD1. The length of the CDR3 is 14 residues. The V gene's germline CDR1 is SGHTA and CDR2 FQGNSA. V gave up 4 bases and J gave up 5 bases; unmatched junction bases: 8.

This chain uses TRBV9 with TRBJ2-1; TRBD2 matches 9 bases. CDR1 is SGDLS and CDR2 is YYNGEE in the germline V gene. The V gene end was trimmed by 2 bases and the J gene end by 8 bases; junction bases not matched to a gene: 11. This CDR3 contains 16 residues. The CDR3 reads CASSVGGLAGTYEQFF. The CDR3 nucleotides are TGTGCCAGCAGCGTGGGCGGGCTAGCGGGGACCTATGAGCAGTTCTTC.

The V and J genes are TRBV19 and TRBJ1-1; D remains ambiguous. The CDR3 is made up of 11 amino acids. The V end was cut by 10 bases, the J end by 4 bases, with 10 bases between. Germline V CDR1 and CDR2: LNHDA, SQIVND (reference sequence). Here the CDR3 reads CATPEFTEAFF. The CDR3 nucleotides read TGTGCCACCCCCGAGTTCACTGAAGCTTTCTTT.

This clone has more than one count but fewer than ten. This chain uses TRBV6-6 with TRBJ1-5, with 7 bases fitting TRBD1. Germline V gene lookup returns CDR1 MNHNY and CDR2 SVGAGI (reference sequence). V lost 8 bases to trimming and J lost 0 bases; unmatched junction nucleotides: 7. The CDR3 spans 15 residues. CDR3 DNA: TGTGCCAGCGGTAAAACAGGGGATAGCAATCAGCCCCAGCATTTT. It specifies CASGKTGDSNQPQHF.